This TCR beta chain was recorded in a study of T cell repertoires in cytomegalovirus infection. For the study at large: Epitope selection comprised recently identified HLA-C-restricted CMV epitopes and well-studied HLA-B-restricted CMV epitopes. Indications came from public TCR beta signatures; they pointed to CMV infection and to a matching HLA type.

V was clipped by 6 bases and J by 4 bases, with 9 bases between them. The CDR3 length is 12 residues. The V gene's germline CDR1 is SEHNR and CDR2 FQNEAQ (reference sequence). Study-level findings and limits: Adding up the frequency of public TCR beta families identified people who carried CMV plus the relevant HLA. HLA-C-restricted CMV-specific TCR beta clonotypes were dominant in the ex vivo response.

This clonotype was recorded many times. Antigen: not known. TCRdb passed the reads through MiXCR, listing each CDR3 protein once. The table shows around 750,000 distinct CDR3 sequences, with 30% to 35% occurring only once. The J gene is TRBJ2-5, the V gene TRBV7-9; no reliable D call. The input for sequencing was cultured CD8+ T cells from PBMCs, taken from culture after CMV antigen stimulation. This receptor was taken from a human donor in good health (CMV status not recorded). Some clones in this sample may be carry-over from other donors' samples. CDR3 loop: CASSLRSETQYF. The CDR3 DNA reads TGTGCCAGCAGTTTGCGGTCAGAGACCCAGTACTTC. Based on the CDR3 plus reference TRBV7-9 and TRBJ2-5, the full variable domain is DTGVSQNPRHKITKRGQNVTFRCDPISEHNRLYWYRQTLGQGPEFLTYFQNEAQLEKSRLLSDRFSAERPKGSFSTLEIQRTEQGDSAMYLCASSLRSETQYFGPGTRLLVL.